This TCR beta chain is drawn from a study of blood T cell repertoires in COVID-19. Whole-study context: COVID-19 samples, acute and convalescent, were from the United States, Italy and Spain.

V was clipped by 5 bases and J by 3 bases; unmatched bases: 3. This CDR3 is built from 15 residues. Germline CDR1 and CDR2: SGHTA and FQGTGA. Sequencing used immunoSEQ multiplex PCR; TCRdb keeps in-frame clones, though not all of them. The table records 75,000 or so clones, around 83% of them present only once. This chain uses TRBV7-3 with TRBJ2-2, with 10 bases that match TRBD2. The sequenced sample consisted of peripheral blood. The source is a woman in her seventies with acute or convalescent COVID-19. The CDR3 protein is CASSVLAGDTGELFF. Here the CDR3 DNA reads TGTGCCAGCAGCGTGCTAGCGGGAGACACCGGGGAGCTGTTTTTT.